This is a list of T cell receptor beta chains from one sample in a study of cytomegalovirus exposure and HLA in healthy donors. Method: immunoSEQ multiplex PCR; TCRdb's copy keeps in-frame clones and lacks some. The table lists 55,000 or so clones, with around 10% in the top ten. Sample: PBMCs. The receptors were sampled from a woman aged 50 to 60 in good health and CMV-seropositive. CDR3s include the opening cysteine and the closing phenylalanine or tryptophan.

v_gene	j_gene	CDR3aa
TRBV4-2	TRBJ2-2	CASKGPANTGELFF
TRBV6-6	-	CASSLAGDTYEQYF
TRBV5-1	TRBJ1-4	CASSWGTGSGEKLFF
TRBV5-6	TRBJ1-1	CASSDGTGAVPTEAFF
TRBV25-1	TRBJ2-1	CASSEFSLRKGDEQFF
TRBV6-1	TRBJ1-5	CASITAFNQPQHF
TRBV7-9	TRBJ2-7	CASSGGGYEQYF
TRBV6-5	TRBJ2-5	CASSTLRTGQETQYF
TRBV10-2	TRBJ2-7	CAVTSGVSYEQYF
TRBV23-1	TRBJ2-7	CASSQSSQGNEQYF
TRBV6-4	TRBJ2-2	CASRSQVNTGELFF
TRBV4-1	TRBJ1-1	CASSQERAGNTEAFF
TRBV6-6	TRBJ2-7	CASRKGQGSFYEQYF
TRBV10-2	TRBJ1-1	CATKTPGVRTEAFF
TRBV5-6	TRBJ1-1	CASSLGRLTEAFF
TRBV11-2	TRBJ1-2	CASSIDRVGGYTF
TRBV30	TRBJ2-7	CAWRTVETGKYEQYF
TRBV5-6	TRBJ2-7	CASGVEAYEQYF
TRBV4-2	TRBJ2-7	CASSQGLGTSGGFVYEQYF
TRBV6-5	TRBJ1-1	CASSYSSRLEAFF
TRBV2	TRBJ2-3	CASRWAQGAKGDTQYF
TRBV19	TRBJ2-3	CASSIYDTQYF
TRBV15	TRBJ2-2	CATSRETGENTGELFF
TRBV30	TRBJ1-1	CAWSVDRGDTEAFF
TRBV7-2	TRBJ1-3	CASSPTYRDGNTIYF
TRBV4-3	TRBJ1-1	CASSQAEGQKTEAFF
TRBV2	TRBJ1-5	CASTLHTISNQPQHF
TRBV9	TRBJ2-1	CASSVRERGRERLSFEQFF